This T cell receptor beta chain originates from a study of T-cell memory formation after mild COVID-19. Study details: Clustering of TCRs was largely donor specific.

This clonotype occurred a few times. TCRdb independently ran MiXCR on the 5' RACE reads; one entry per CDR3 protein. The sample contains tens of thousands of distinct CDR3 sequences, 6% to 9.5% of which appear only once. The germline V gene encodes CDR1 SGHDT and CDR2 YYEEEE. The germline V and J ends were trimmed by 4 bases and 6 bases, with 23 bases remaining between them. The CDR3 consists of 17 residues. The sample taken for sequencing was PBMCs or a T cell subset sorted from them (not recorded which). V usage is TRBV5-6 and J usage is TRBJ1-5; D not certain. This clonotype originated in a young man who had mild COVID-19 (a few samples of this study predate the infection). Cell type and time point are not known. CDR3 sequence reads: CASSRHEASNIRQPQHF. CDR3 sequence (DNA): TGTGCCAGCAGCCGCCACGAAGCGTCCAACATACGTCAGCCCCAGCATTTT.